These 9 T cell receptor beta chains came from one sample sequenced in a study of T cell changes during pregnancy in multiple sclerosis. Assay used: immunoSEQ multiplex PCR; TCRdb lists only in-frame clones, some missing. Of about 87,000 clones in the sample, about 93% were seen once. The sequencing here drew on peripheral blood, taken in the third trimester of pregnancy. The receptors come from a female donor in good health, enrolled as a control in a pregnancy study.

The chain has TRBV4-1 and TRBJ2-3, with D perhaps matching TRBD2 (6 bases). The CDR3 extends over 17 amino acids. The V gene's germline CDR1 is MGHRA and CDR2 YSYEKL. V gave up 4 bases and J gave up 0 bases, with 17 bases separating them. In DNA, the CDR3 is TGCGCCAGCAGCCCCCCATCTGGGAGGCCTAGCACAGATACGCAGTATTTT. This gives the protein CASSPPSGRPSTDTQYF.

The CDR3 sequence is CASSIQRGSTEAFF. The CDR3 DNA follows: TGTGCCAGCAGTATACAGCGGGGAAGCACTGAAGCTTTCTTT. J is TRBJ1-1 and V is TRBV27; D remains unclear. Germline CDR1 and CDR2: MNHEY and SMNVEV (reference sequence). Trimming took 5 bases from V and 4 from J, leaving 14 bases between them. CDR3 length equals 14 residues.

The chain is built from TRBV5-1 and TRBJ1-1, with 7 bases fitting TRBD1. V was clipped by 2 bases and J by 4 bases; unmatched bases: 11. Germline CDR1 and CDR2: SGHRS and YFSETQ. The CDR3 contains 16 residues. CDR3 nucleotide sequence: TGCGCCAGCAGCTTAAGAATGTCGGCAGGGGGCACTGAAGCTTTCTTT. Its translation is CASSLRMSAGGTEAFF.

The genes are TRBV27 and TRBJ2-3; D is ambiguous. The CDR3 spans 17 residues. Trimming took 4 bases from V and 3 from J, leaving 20 bases between them. Germline V gene data show CDR1 as MNHEY and CDR2 as SMNVEV (reference sequence). The CDR3 sequence: CASSSKASSGRTDTQYF. In DNA form, the CDR3 reads TGTGCCAGCAGTTCCAAAGCCAGTTCAGGCCGGACAGATACGCAGTATTTT.

The chain links TRBV19 to TRBJ2-7; 8 nucleotides agree with TRBD1. Germline CDR1 is LNHDA and CDR2 is SQIVND (reference sequence). The V and J ends lost 2 bases and 2 bases, in that order; junction bases with no gene match: 2. The CDR3 is 14 residues long. DNA of the CDR3: TGTGCCAGTAGTATAAACAGGGGGGCCTACGAGCAGTACTTC. This encodes CASSINRGAYEQYF.

The chain links TRBV6-5 to TRBJ1-2, with 8 bases identical to TRBD1. J gave up 8 bases and V 5 bases, and 7 bases lay outside the gene matches. This CDR3 region has 13 residues. The germline gives CDR1 MNHEY, CDR2 SVGAGI. The CDR3 nucleotides are TGTGCCAGCAGTATACAGGGGGTACGGGGCTACACCTTC. Encoded protein: CASSIQGVRGYTF.

The chain uses TRBV7-8 and TRBJ2-4, with 12 bases identical to TRBD2. The germline V gene encodes CDR1 SGHVS and CDR2 FQNEAQ. V shed 5 bases and J 6 bases; nucleotides not matched to a gene: 5. The CDR3 covers 15 residues. CDR3 in amino acids: CASSQRGLAGNIQYF. The CDR3 DNA sequence: TGTGCCAGCAGCCAAAGGGGACTAGCGGGAAACATTCAGTACTTC.

The genes are TRBV27 and TRBJ2-5, with 8 bases that match TRBD1. Germline V gene lookup returns CDR1 MNHEY and CDR2 SMNVEV (reference sequence). After removal of 5 bases from V and 2 bases from J, the junction contained 7 bases not matched to a gene. CDR3 length equals 15 residues. The CDR3 region is CASSPLGTGQETQYF. The CDR3 DNA follows: TGTGCCAGCAGTCCCTTGGGGACAGGACAAGAGACCCAGTACTTC.

This clone is a singleton in its sample. This chain joins TRBV11-3 and TRBJ2-5, with a possible D match to TRBD2 (6 bases). The V gene's germline CDR1 is SGHNT and CDR2 YENEEA. CDR3 length equals 13 residues. Trimming took off 0 bases at V and 6 bases at J, with 8 bases between the two ends. The CDR3 DNA reads TGTGCCAGCAGCTTAGATCGCGGGAAGACCCAGTACTTC. Translated: CASSLDRGKTQYF.